The T cell receptor (beta chain) described here comes from a study of CD8 T cells in ankylosing spondylitis. Study results and limitations: Typical of ankylosing spondylitis blood, it appeared, was a TCR beta motif of under 10 highly homologous variants. Reported data indicate significant enrichment of disease-linked clones within matched ankylosing spondylitis synovial fluid. Prior literature has documented some motif variants in synovial fluid and blood from reactive arthritis. CD8+ by phenotype, disease-linked clones were relatively rare in peripheral blood.

Quantitative 5'-RACE was performed with molecular barcodes, and it yielded the TCR beta libraries. TCRdb re-analysed the 5' RACE reads in MiXCR, keeping a single row per CDR3 protein. The sample shows about 510,000 distinct CDR3 sequences, approximately 5.3% of them seen only once. The table lists this clonotype with many counts. Its antigen remains unknown. From germline, CDR1 is MNHNY and CDR2 SVGAGI (reference sequence). This CDR3 is 13 amino acids long. Trimming cost V 2 bases and J 5 bases, with 9 bases left between them. Material for sequencing was blood, either unsorted or a sorted T cell fraction (not recorded which). This receptor was taken from a male donor with ankylosing spondylitis. The chain recombines TRBV6-6 with TRBJ1-1; D remains unclear. This CDR3 reads CASSYLRETEAFF. The CDR3, as DNA: TGTGCCAGCAGTTACCTCCGTGAGACTGAAGCTTTCTTT.